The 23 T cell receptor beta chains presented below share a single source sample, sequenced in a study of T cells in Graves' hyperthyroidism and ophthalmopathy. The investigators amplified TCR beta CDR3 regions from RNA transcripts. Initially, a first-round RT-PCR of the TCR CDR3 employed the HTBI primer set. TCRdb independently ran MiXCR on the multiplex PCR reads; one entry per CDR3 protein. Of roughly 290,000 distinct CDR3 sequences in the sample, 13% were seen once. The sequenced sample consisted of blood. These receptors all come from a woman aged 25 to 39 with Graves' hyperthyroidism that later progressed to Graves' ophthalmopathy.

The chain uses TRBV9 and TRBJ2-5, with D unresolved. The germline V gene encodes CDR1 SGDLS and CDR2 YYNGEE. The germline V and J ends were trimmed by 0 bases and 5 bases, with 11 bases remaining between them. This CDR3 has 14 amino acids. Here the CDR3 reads CASSVAPGSETQYF. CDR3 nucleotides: TGTGCCAGCAGCGTAGCTCCCGGAAGCGAGACCCAGTACTTC. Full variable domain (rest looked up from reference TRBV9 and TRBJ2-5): DSGVTQTPKHLITATGQRVTLRCSPRSGDLSVYWYQQSLDQGLQFLIQYYNGEERAKGNILERFSAQQFPDLHSELNLSSLELGDSALYFCASSVAPGSETQYFGPGTRLLVL.

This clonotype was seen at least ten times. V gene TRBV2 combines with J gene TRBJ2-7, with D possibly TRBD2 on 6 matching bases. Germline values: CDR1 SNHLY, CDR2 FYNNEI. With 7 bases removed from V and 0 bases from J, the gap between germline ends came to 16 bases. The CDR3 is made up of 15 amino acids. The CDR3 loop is CASTQEASASYEQYF. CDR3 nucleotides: TGTGCCAGCACCCAGGAGGCTAGCGCCTCCTACGAGCAGTACTTC. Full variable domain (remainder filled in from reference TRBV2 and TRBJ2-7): EPEVTQTPSHQVTQMGQEVILRCVPISNHLYFYWYRQILGQKVEFLVSFYNNEISEKSEIFDDQFSVERPDGSNFTLKIRSTKLEDSAMYFCASTQEASASYEQYFGPGTRLTVT.

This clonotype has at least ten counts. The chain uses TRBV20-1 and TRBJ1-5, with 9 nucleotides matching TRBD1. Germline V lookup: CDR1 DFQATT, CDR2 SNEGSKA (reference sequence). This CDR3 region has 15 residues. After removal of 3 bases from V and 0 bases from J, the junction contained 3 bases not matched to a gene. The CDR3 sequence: CSARRTGDSNQPQHF. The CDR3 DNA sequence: TGCAGTGCTAGGAGGACAGGGGATAGCAATCAGCCCCAGCATTTT.

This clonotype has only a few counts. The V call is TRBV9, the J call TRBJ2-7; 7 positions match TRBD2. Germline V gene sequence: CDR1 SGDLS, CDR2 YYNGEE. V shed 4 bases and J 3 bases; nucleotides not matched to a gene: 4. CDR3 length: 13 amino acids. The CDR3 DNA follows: TGTGCCAGCAGCACCGGGGGGAGCTACGAGCAGTACTTC. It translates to CASSTGGSYEQYF.

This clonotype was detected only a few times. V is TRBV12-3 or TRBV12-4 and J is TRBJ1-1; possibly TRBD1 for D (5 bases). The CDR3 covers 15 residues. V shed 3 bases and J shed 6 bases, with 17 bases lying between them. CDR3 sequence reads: CASSFNSGGDAEAFF. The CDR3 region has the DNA TGTGCCAGCAGTTTTAATTCGGGGGGGGACGCTGAAGCTTTCTTT.

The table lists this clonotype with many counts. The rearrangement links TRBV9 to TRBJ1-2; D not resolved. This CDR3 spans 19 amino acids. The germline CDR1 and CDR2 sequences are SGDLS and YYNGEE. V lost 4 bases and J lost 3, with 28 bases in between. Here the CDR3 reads CASSLAAGHSAEWDYGYTF. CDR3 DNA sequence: TGTGCCAGCAGCCTGGCTGCGGGTCACTCGGCCGAATGGGACTATGGCTACACCTTC.

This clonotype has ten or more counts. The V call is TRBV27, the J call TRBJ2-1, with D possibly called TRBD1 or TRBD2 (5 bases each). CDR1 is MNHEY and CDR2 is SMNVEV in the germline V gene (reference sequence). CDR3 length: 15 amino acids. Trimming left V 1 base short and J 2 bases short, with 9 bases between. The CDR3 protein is CASSLWGIPYNEQFF. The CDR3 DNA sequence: TGTGCCAGCAGTTTATGGGGGATCCCCTACAATGAGCAGTTCTTC.

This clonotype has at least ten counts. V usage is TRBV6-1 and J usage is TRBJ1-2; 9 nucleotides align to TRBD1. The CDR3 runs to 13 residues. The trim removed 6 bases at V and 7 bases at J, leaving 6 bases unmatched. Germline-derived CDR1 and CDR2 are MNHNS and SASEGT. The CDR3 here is CASSAQGARGYTF. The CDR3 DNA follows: TGTGCCAGCAGCGCACAGGGGGCGCGTGGCTACACCTTC.

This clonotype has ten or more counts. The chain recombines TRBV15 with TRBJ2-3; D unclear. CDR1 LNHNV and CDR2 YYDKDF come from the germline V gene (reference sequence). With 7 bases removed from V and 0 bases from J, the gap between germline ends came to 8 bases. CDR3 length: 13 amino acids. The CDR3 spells CATTLGSTDTQYF. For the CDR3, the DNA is TGTGCCACCACCCTCGGGAGCACAGATACGCAGTATTTT. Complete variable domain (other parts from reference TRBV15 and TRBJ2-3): DAMVIQNPRYQVTQFGKPVTLSCSQTLNHNVMYWYQQKSSQAPKLLFHYYDKDFNNEADTPDNFQSRRPNTSFCFLDIRSPGLGDTAMYLCATTLGSTDTQYFGPGTRLTVL.

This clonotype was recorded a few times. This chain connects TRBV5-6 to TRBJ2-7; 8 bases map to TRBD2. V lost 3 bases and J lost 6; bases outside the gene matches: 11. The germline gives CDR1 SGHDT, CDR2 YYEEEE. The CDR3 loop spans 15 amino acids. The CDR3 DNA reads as TGTGCCAGCAGCTCCACGGCCCTAGCGGGCGCCGAGCAGTACTTC. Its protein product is CASSSTALAGAEQYF.

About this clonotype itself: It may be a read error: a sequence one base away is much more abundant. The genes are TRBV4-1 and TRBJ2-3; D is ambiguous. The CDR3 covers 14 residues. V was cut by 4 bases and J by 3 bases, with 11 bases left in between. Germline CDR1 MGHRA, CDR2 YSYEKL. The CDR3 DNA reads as TGCGCCAGCAGCCTGCAGGTGGAGACAGATACGCAGTATTTT. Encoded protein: CASSLQVETDTQYF.

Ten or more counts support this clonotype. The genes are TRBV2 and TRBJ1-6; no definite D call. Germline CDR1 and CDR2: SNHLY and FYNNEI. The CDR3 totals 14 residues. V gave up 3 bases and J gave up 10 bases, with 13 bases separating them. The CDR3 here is CASSEEGRRSPLHF. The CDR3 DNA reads TGTGCCAGCAGTGAGGAGGGAAGGAGATCACCCCTCCACTTT.

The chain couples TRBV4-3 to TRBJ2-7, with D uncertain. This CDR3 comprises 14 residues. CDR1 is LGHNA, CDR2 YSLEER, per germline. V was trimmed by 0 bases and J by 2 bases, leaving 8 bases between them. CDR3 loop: CASSQDSGPYEQYF. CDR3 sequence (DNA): TGCGCCAGCAGCCAAGATTCCGGACCCTACGAGCAGTACTTC.

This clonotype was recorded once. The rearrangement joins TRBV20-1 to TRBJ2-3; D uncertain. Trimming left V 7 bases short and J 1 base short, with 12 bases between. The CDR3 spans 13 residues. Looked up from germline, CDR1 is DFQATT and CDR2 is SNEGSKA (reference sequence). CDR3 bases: TGCAGTGTTGACTGGGTCGGCACAGATACGCAGTATTTT. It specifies CSVDWVGTDTQYF.

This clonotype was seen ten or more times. The CDR3 DNA is TGTGCCAGCAGTTACTGGGCAGGGTCGAGTGCAGACATTCAGTACTTC. It yields the protein CASSYWAGSSADIQYF. The chain employs TRBV6-2 or TRBV6-3 and TRBJ2-4; D might be TRBD1 (5 bases). The germline gives CDR1 MNHEY, CDR2 SVGEGT. With 1 base removed from V and 8 bases from J, the gap between germline ends came to 18 bases. This CDR3 region has 16 residues.

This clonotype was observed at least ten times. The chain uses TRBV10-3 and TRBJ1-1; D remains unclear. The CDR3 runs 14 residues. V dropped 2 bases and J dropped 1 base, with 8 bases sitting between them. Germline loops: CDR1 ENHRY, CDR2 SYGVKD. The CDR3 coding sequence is TGTGCCATCAGTGAGGCTGCCGCGAACACTGAAGCTTTCTTT. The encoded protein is CAISEAAANTEAFF.

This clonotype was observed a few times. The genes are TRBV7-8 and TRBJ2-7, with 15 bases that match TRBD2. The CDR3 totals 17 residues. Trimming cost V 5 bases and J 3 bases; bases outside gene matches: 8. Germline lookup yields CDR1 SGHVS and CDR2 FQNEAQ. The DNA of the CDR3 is TGTGCCAGCAGCCTTGGGACTAGCGGGAGGTTCATCTACGAGCAGTACTTC. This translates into CASSLGTSGRFIYEQYF.

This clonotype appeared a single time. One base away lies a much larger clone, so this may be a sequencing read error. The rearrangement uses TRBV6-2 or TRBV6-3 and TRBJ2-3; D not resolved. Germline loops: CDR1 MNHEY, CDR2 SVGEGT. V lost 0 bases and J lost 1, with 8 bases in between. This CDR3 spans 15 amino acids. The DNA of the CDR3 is TGTGCCAGCAGTTACTCTGGGCGTGGCACAGATACGCAGTATTTT. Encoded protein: CASSYSGRGTDTQYF.

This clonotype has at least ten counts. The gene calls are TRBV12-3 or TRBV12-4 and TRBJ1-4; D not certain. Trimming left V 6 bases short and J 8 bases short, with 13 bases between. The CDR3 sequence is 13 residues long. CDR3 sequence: CASSPGRVEKLFF. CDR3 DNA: TGTGCCAGCAGCCCCGGACGTGTAGAAAAACTGTTTTTT.

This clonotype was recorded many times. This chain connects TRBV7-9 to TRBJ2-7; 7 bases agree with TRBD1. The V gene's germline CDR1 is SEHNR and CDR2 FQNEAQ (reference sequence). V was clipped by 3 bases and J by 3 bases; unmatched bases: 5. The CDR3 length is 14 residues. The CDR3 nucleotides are TGTGCCAGCAGCTTTTCGGACAGGAGCTACGAGCAGTACTTC. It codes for CASSFSDRSYEQYF.

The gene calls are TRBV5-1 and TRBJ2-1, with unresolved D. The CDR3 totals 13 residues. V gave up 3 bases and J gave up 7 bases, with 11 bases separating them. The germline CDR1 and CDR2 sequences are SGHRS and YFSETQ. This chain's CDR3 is CASSWVHGNEQFF. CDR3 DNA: TGCGCCAGCAGCTGGGTCCATGGGAATGAGCAGTTCTTC.

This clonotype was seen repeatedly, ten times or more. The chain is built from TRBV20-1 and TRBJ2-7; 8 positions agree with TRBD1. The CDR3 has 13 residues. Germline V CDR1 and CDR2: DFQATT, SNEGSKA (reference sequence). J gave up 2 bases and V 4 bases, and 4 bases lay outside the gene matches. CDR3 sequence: CSATDRGPYEQYF. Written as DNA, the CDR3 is TGCAGTGCTACCGACAGGGGTCCCTACGAGCAGTACTTC.

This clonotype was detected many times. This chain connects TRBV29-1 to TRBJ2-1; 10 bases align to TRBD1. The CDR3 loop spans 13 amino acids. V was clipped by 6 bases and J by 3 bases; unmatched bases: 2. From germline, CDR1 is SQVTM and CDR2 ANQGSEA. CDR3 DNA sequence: TGCAGCGTAGGGACAGGGGTCTACAATGAGCAGTTCTTC. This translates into CSVGTGVYNEQFF.